The entry below gives a single T cell receptor beta chain sequence along with its context. A much larger clone lies a single base off, so this may be a read error. Since no conserved phenylalanine or tryptophan closes the CDR3, a read error is the likely cause. Trimming took 2 bases from V and 0 from J, leaving 8 bases between them. Germline V gene data show CDR1 as MDHEN and CDR2 as SYDVKM. The CDR3 extends over 16 amino acids. This specimen belongs to a study of T cells in Graves' hyperthyroidism and ophthalmopathy. The source material, RNA transcripts, was used to amplify TCR beta CDR3 regions. With the HTBI primer set, the TCR CDR3 went through a first round of RT-PCR. Each CDR3 protein is one row after TCRdb ran MiXCR on the multiplex PCR reads. The data show 550,000 to 650,000 distinct CDR3 sequences, with roughly 15% seen just once and approximately 15% held by the top ten.

V and J are TRBV28 and TRBJ2-6, with D unresolved. The sample taken for sequencing was blood. This TCR was recovered from a woman between 40 and 50 years old with Graves' hyperthyroidism. The CDR3 spells CASSLPLNSGANVLTL. CDR3 nucleotide sequence: TGTGCCAGCAGTTTACCCCTTAACTCTGGGGCCAACGTCCTGACTCTC.